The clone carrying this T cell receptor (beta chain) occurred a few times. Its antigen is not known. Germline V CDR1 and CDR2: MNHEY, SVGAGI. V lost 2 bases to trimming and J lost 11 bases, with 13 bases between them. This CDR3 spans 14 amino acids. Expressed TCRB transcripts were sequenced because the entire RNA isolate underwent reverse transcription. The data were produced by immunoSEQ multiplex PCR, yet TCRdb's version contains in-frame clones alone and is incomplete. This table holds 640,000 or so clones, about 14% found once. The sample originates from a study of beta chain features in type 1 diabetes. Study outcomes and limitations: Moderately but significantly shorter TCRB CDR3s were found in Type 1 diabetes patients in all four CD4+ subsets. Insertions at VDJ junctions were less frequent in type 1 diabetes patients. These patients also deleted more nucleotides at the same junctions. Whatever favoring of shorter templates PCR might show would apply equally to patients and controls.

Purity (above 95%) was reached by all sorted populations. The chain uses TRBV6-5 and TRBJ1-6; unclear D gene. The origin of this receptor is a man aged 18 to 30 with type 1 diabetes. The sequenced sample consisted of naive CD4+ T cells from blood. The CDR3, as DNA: TGTGCCAGCAGTTACGGTGCCACCAGGACACCCCTCCACTTT. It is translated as CASSYGATRTPLHF.